This T cell receptor beta chain was profiled in a study of blood T cell repertoires in COVID-19. Study-wide background: Researchers got acute and convalescent COVID-19 samples from the United States, Italy and Spain. Sample material is recorded as cDNA or gDNA derived from T cells, B-cell-depleted T cells, or PBMCs.

Germline lookup yields CDR1 MNHEY and CDR2 SVGAGI. Losses at the gene ends were 3 bases for V and 4 bases for J; bases not matched to a gene: 2. The CDR3 is 13 residues long. Data came from immunoSEQ multiplex PCR; TCRdb stores just in-frame clones and leaves some out. Of about 200,000 clones in the sample, around 85% are singletons; the top ten hold approximately 18%. Participants were aged about 18 to 95 years, lived in under 30 US areas, and enrolled virtually. The chain employs TRBV6-5 and TRBJ2-7; 8 positions agree with TRBD1. The source material was PBMCs or T cells enriched from blood (not recorded which). This TCR was sampled from a man aged 40-49 years who had recovered from COVID-19. This chain's CDR3 is CASSYTGGYEQYF. The DNA of the CDR3 is TGTGCCAGCAGTTATACAGGGGGGTACGAGCAGTACTTC.